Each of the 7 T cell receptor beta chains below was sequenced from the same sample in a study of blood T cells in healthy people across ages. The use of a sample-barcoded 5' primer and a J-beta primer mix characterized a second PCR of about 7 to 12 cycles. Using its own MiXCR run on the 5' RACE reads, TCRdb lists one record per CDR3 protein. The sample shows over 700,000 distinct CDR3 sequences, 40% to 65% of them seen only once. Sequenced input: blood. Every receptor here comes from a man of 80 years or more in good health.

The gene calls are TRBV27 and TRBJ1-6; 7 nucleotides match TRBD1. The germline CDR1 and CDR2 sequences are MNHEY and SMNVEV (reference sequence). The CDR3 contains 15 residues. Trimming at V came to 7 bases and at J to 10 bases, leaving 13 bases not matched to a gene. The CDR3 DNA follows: TGTGCCAGCAAGAGGACAGGCGGTTTCGGATCACCCCTCCACTTT. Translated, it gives CASKRTGGFGSPLHF.

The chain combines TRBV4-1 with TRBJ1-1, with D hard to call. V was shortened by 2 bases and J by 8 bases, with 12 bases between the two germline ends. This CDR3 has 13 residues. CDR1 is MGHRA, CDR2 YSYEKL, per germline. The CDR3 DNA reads TGCGCCAGCAGCCAACCTGGTTCCGTGGAAGCTTTCTTT. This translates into CASSQPGSVEAFF.

The CDR3 sequence: CSARPLAGFSYNEQFF. The CDR3, as DNA: TGCAGTGCTAGACCGCTAGCGGGCTTTTCCTACAATGAGCAGTTCTTC. The chain combines TRBV20-1 with TRBJ2-1; 8 bases line up with TRBD2. CDR3 length equals 16 residues. V trimming: 2 bases; J trimming: 1 base; junction bases outside the gene matches: 7. The germline CDR1 and CDR2 sequences are DFQATT and SNEGSKA (reference sequence).

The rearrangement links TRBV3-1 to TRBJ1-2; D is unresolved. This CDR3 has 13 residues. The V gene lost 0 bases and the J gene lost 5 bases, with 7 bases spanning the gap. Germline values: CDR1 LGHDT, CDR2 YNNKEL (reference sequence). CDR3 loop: CASSQDVGYGYTF. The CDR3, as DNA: TGTGCCAGCAGCCAAGATGTTGGATATGGCTACACCTTC.

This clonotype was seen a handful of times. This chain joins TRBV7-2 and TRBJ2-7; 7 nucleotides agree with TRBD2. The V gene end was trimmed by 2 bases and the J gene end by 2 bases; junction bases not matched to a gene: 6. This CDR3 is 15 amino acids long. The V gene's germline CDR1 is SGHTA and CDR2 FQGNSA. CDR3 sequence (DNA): TGTGCCAGCAGCTTACCGACCCGGGGGGCCTACGAGCAGTACTTC. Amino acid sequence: CASSLPTRGAYEQYF.

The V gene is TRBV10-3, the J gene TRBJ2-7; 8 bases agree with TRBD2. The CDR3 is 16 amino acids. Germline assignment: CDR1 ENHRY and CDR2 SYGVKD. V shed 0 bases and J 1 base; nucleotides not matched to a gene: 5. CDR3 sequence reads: CAISESMTGGSYEQYF. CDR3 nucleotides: TGTGCCATCAGTGAGTCGATGACGGGAGGGTCCTACGAGCAGTACTTC.

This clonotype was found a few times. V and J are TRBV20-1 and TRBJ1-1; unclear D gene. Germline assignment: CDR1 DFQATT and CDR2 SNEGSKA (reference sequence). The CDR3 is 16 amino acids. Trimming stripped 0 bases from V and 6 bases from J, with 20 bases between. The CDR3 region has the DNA TGCAGTGCTAGAGACCCTTCGGACTCGATAAACGCTGAAGCTTTCTTT. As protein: CSARDPSDSINAEAFF.